These 12 T cell receptor beta chains originate from one sample sequenced in a study of blood T cell repertoires in COVID-19. The protocol was immunoSEQ multiplex PCR, while the TCRdb copy is restricted to in-frame clones and leaves out a portion. The sample holds some 210,000 clones, about four fifths seen once. Sample: PBMCs or T cells enriched from blood (not recorded which). All receptors come from a woman aged 45 to 65 with acute COVID-19.

The sample holds one count of this clone. V and J are TRBV11-2 and TRBJ2-7, with TRBD2 matching 15 bases. This CDR3 spans 18 amino acids. Germline CDR1 SGHAT, CDR2 FQNNGV. V shed 5 bases, J shed 0 bases, and the junction held 8 bases outside the gene matches. CDR3 residues: CASSAGLAGGSYSYEQYF. In DNA form, the CDR3 reads TGTGCCAGCAGCGCGGGACTAGCGGGGGGCTCATACTCCTACGAGCAGTACTTC.

The chain joins TRBV28 to TRBJ1-2; possibly TRBD1 for D (6 bases). The CDR3 contains 15 residues. V lost 7 bases to trimming and J lost 5 bases, with 20 bases between them. Germline loops: CDR1 MDHEN, CDR2 SYDVKM. The CDR3 loop reads CASTPGGGAKYGYTF. DNA for the CDR3: TGTGCCAGCACCCCCGGCGGGGGGGCGAAGTATGGCTACACCTTC.

The V gene is TRBV6-2 or TRBV6-3, the J gene TRBJ2-2, with TRBD1 as a possible D gene (6 bases). The length of the CDR3 is 14 residues. Trimming took 6 bases from V and 8 from J, leaving 16 bases between them. Germline CDR1 reads MNHEY; CDR2 reads SVGEGT. The chain's CDR3 is CASSLGQQIGELFF. Written as DNA, the CDR3 is TGTGCCAGCAGCCTTGGACAGCAAATAGGGGAGCTGTTTTTT.

The chain joins TRBV4-1 to TRBJ1-5; the match to TRBD1 covers 10 bases. This CDR3 comprises 14 residues. The ends lost 3 bases at V and 6 bases at J; junction bases unmatched: 2. The germline gives CDR1 MGHRA, CDR2 YSYEKL. The CDR3 loop reads CASSQGQGIQPQHF. The CDR3 DNA reads as TGCGCCAGCAGCCAGGGACAGGGGATTCAGCCCCAGCATTTT.

The chain carries TRBV5-1 and TRBJ1-1, with 8 positions matching TRBD1. The V gene end was trimmed by 4 bases and the J gene end by 6 bases; junction bases not matched to a gene: 5. CDR1 is SGHRS, CDR2 YFSETQ, per germline. The CDR3 sequence is 13 residues long. The CDR3 DNA reads TGCGCCAGCAGCCACGGACAGGGCGCTGAAGCTTTCTTT. Protein product: CASSHGQGAEAFF.

This chain links TRBV7-8 with TRBJ2-6, with D uncertain. The CDR3 spans 13 residues. The V and J ends lost 5 bases and 3 bases respectively, with 5 bases between them. The germline V gene encodes CDR1 SGHVS and CDR2 FQNEAQ. The CDR3 DNA is TGTGCCAGCAGCCCACATGGGGCCAACGTCCTGACTTTC. Its translation is CASSPHGANVLTF.

This clone was counted between two and nine times. The chain links TRBV4-3 to TRBJ2-3; 7 nucleotides agree with TRBD1. The V segment lost 0 bases and the J segment 6 bases; nucleotides outside the gene matches: 6. The germline V gene has CDR1 LGHNA and CDR2 YSLEER. The CDR3 is 15 amino acids. CDR3 nucleotides: TGCGCCAGCAGCCAAGAGACAGGGAAAGGGGATACGCAGTATTTT. Translation gives CASSQETGKGDTQYF.

This chain connects TRBV7-6 to TRBJ2-2; 7 nucleotides match TRBD1. V shed 5 bases, J shed 5 bases, and the junction held 11 bases outside the gene matches. CDR3 size: 16 residues. Germline V CDR1 and CDR2: SGHVS, FNYEAQ. CDR3 in amino acids: CASSANTGAWTGELFF. CDR3 nucleotide sequence: TGTGCCAGCAGCGCCAACACAGGGGCCTGGACCGGGGAGCTGTTTTTT.

This sequence joins TRBV4-3 and TRBJ1-2; D uncertain. The germline V and J ends were trimmed by 4 bases and 0 bases, with 12 bases remaining between them. The V gene's germline CDR1 is LGHNA and CDR2 YSLEER. The CDR3 has 15 amino acids. Here the CDR3 DNA reads TGCGCCAGCAGCCCGAGATTAAGTACTAACTATGGCTACACCTTC. Its protein is CASSPRLSTNYGYTF.

V and J are TRBV7-2 and TRBJ2-3; 8 positions agree with TRBD2. Germline V gene lookup returns CDR1 SGHTA and CDR2 FQGNSA. Trimming at V came to 3 bases and at J to 5 bases, leaving 7 bases not matched to a gene. The CDR3 spans 15 residues. CDR3 DNA sequence: TGTGCCAGCAGCTTCCTGGGGACTAGTGGAGATACGCAGTATTTT. This translates into CASSFLGTSGDTQYF.

The chain employs TRBV5-6 and TRBJ1-1; no definite D call. With 0 bases removed from V and 2 bases from J, the gap between germline ends came to 8 bases. Germline V gene sequence: CDR1 SGHDT, CDR2 YYEEEE. The CDR3 is 14 amino acids. The CDR3 is CASSLGHLNTEAFF. CDR3 sequence (DNA): TGTGCCAGCAGCTTGGGTCACCTAAACACTGAAGCTTTCTTT.

This sequence joins TRBV28 and TRBJ2-2, with 10 nucleotides matching TRBD2. There are 14 residues in the CDR3. V gave up 6 bases and J gave up 7 bases; unmatched junction bases: 5. Germline-derived CDR1 and CDR2 are MDHEN and SYDVKM. DNA for the CDR3: TGTGCCAGCAGGTGGACTAGCGGTCTCGGGGAGCTGTTTTTT. This encodes CASRWTSGLGELFF.